This is a list of T cell receptor beta chains from one sample in a study of identical twins. MiXCR, applied by TCRdb to the 5' RACE reads, yields one record per CDR3 protein. The sample holds approximately 240,000 distinct CDR3 sequences, over 11% seen once. Sequencing was performed on memory (CD45RO+) T cells sorted from blood. These receptors originate from a woman younger than 35 in good health. CDR3s include the opening cysteine and the closing phenylalanine or tryptophan. Each record gives: clone size, J gene, D gene, V gene, CDR3 DNA, CDR3 protein. A D gene is named only where the DNA matches it firmly. Not all rows give a size; the values are once, few, many and, for expanded clones, a class.

>many|TRBJ2-3|.|TRBV5-1
TGCGCCAGCAGCCCAAGGGGAAGAAGCACAGATACGCAGTATTTT
CASSPRGRSTDTQYF
>few|TRBJ2-3|.|TRBV18
TGTGCCAGCTCACAGGCGCTAGCTGCCGCAGATACGCAGTATTTT
CASSQALAAADTQYF
>many|TRBJ2-1|TRBD1|TRBV4-2
TGTGCCAGCAGCCAAGATACTGGGACAGGGGGACTCTACAATGAGCAGTTCTTC
CASSQDTGTGGLYNEQFF
>.|TRBJ2-1|TRBD2|TRBV5-1
TGCGCCAGCACCCGGACTAGCGGGGCGTTCAATGAGCAGTTCTTC
CASTRTSGAFNEQFF
>many|TRBJ2-7|.|TRBV20-1
TGCAGTGCTAGAGATCTGGTTACGAGGGCCGTTAGCTCCTACGAGCAGTACTTC
CSARDLVTRAVSSYEQYF
>few|TRBJ2-1|.|TRBV29-1
TGCAGCGTTGGTGGAGAAGCCAATGAGCAGTTCTTC
CSVGGEANEQFF
>.|TRBJ2-2|.|TRBV7-7
TGTGCCAGCAGCTTATCACAGTGGTTACCCGGGGAGCTGTTTTTT
CASSLSQWLPGELFF
>.|TRBJ2-7|.|TRBV19
TGTGCCAGTAGTATTCGTATCATCGCCACAGGAGGCCGGTACTTC
CASSIRIIATGGRYF
>.|TRBJ2-3|TRBD2|TRBV5-1
TGCGCCAGCAGCGAATGGACTAGCGGGGGGGACACGCAGTATTTT
CASSEWTSGGDTQYF
>.|TRBJ2-1|.|TRBV10-2
TGCGCCAGCAGTGTTCACAATGAGCAGTTCTTC
CASSVHNEQFF
>.|TRBJ1-1|.|TRBV6-2/TRBV6-3
TGTGCCAGCAGTAACCACAGGACGGGGAACACTGAAGCTTTCTTT
CASSNHRTGNTEAFF
>many|TRBJ2-7|.|TRBV7-7
TGTGCCAGCAGCCTCCAGGGGGGGACCTACGAGCAGTACTTC
CASSLQGGTYEQYF
>few|TRBJ2-7|.|TRBV20-1
TGCAGTGCTAGAGATTTGGAGGGGCTGGACGAGCAGTACTTC
CSARDLEGLDEQYF
>few|TRBJ2-2|.|TRBV7-3
TGTGCCAGCAGTTTGACCCCCGGGGAGCTGTTTTTT
CASSLTPGELFF
>.|TRBJ2-1|.|TRBV6-5
TGTGCCACACGGGACGGAGGAAATGAGCAGTTCTTC
CATRDGGNEQFF
>few|TRBJ2-2|.|TRBV9
TGTGCCAGCAGCGTACTGAGGCAGAACACCGGGGAGCTGTTTTTT
CASSVLRQNTGELFF
>.|TRBJ2-3|TRBD2|TRBV19
TGTGCCAGTAGTGGACAGCGGGGGGGAGACACAGATACGCAGTATTTT
CASSGQRGGDTDTQYF